The entry below describes one T cell receptor beta chain. J lost 13 bases, V lost 6 bases, and 8 bases had no gene match. Germline V gene sequence: CDR1 MNHEY, CDR2 SMNVEV (reference sequence). The CDR3 length is 12 residues. This sample was included in a study of cytomegalovirus exposure and HLA in healthy donors. Study summary: Prior work identified about 120 million unique TCR beta sequences in roughly 180 million T cells.

The PCR employed 60 Vbeta primers together with 13 Jbeta primers. Sequencing was performed with immunoSEQ multiplex PCR; in TCRdb, only in-frame clones are kept and a portion is missing. In all, the sample yields some 120,000 clones. Sequenced material: PBMCs. The TCR originated in a young man in good health and CMV-seronegative. The V and J genes are TRBV27 and TRBJ2-1; 8 nucleotides match TRBD2. CDR3 residues: CASRTLAGPQFF. DNA for the CDR3: TGTGCCAGCAGGACTCTAGCGGGCCCACAGTTCTTC.